The 32 T cell receptor beta chains presented below share a single source sample, sequenced in a study of T cells in Graves' hyperthyroidism and ophthalmopathy. RNA transcripts served as the template for amplifying TCR beta CDR3 regions. The TCR CDR3 was amplified in a first-round RT-PCR using the HTBI primer set. MiXCR was run by TCRdb on the multiplex PCR reads, yielding one entry per CDR3 protein. Found here are approximately 400,000 distinct CDR3 sequences, under 20% of them singletons; the top ten hold less than 45%. Sequencing was done on a sample of blood. These receptors came from a young man with Graves' ophthalmopathy.

CDR3 nucleotides: TGTGCCAGCAGCCCCTTACCGTCTGGAAACACCATATATTTT. It specifies CASSPLPSGNTIYF. This chain connects TRBV27 to TRBJ1-3; D not certain. Germline V gene sequence: CDR1 MNHEY, CDR2 SMNVEV (reference sequence). The CDR3 totals 14 residues. V was cut by 6 bases and J by 1 base, with 10 bases left in between.

This clonotype was detected ten times or more. This chain uses TRBV7-8 with TRBJ2-1; D possibly uses TRBD1 or TRBD2 (5 bases each). V lost 5 bases, J lost 8 bases, and 19 bases lay in between. CDR1 SGHVS and CDR2 FQNEAQ come from the germline V gene. The CDR3 runs to 15 residues. The CDR3 reads CASSNRDRLRDEQFF. In nucleotides, the CDR3 is TGTGCCAGCAGCAACCGGGACCGCCTCAGGGATGAGCAGTTCTTC.

This clonotype was seen many times. The chain recombines TRBV28 with TRBJ1-2; tentatively, D is TRBD1 (6 bases). This CDR3 spans 18 amino acids. Trimming left V 5 bases short and J 0 bases short, with 22 bases between. Germline CDR1 MDHEN, CDR2 SYDVKM. The CDR3 region has the DNA TGTGCCAGCAGTCCTTCGGGGGGGGCGCTTTCAGCTAACTATGGCTACACCTTC. Protein sequence: CASSPSGGALSANYGYTF.

This clonotype occurred a few times. The chain combines TRBV6-1 with TRBJ2-1; 7 bases are shared with TRBD2. With V trimmed by 6 bases and J by 12 bases, 11 bases remained unmatched. CDR1 and CDR2 from the germline V gene are MNHNS and SASEGT. The length of the CDR3 is 13 residues. The CDR3 spells CASSLHAGEGQFF. For the CDR3, the DNA is TGTGCCAGCAGCCTCCACGCGGGGGAGGGGCAGTTCTTC.

Concerning this clonotype itself: Just one base apart from a much larger clone, this may be a read error. This rearrangement joins TRBV9 to TRBJ2-7; D uncertain. Trimming pared 4 bases from V and 5 bases from J, leaving 13 bases between. The CDR3 is 13 residues long. The V gene's germline CDR1 is SGDLS and CDR2 YYNGEE. CDR3 residues: CASSTQTWDEQYF. The DNA of the CDR3 is TGTGCCAGCAGCACTCAGACCTGGGACGAGCAGTACTTC. Based on the CDR3 plus reference TRBV9 and TRBJ2-7, the full variable domain is DSGVTQTPKHLITATGQRVTLRCSPRSGDLSVYWYQQSLDQGLQFLIQYYNGEERAKGNILERFSAQQFPDLHSELNLSSLELGDSALYFCASSTQTWDEQYFGPGTRLTVT.

A word on this clonotype: This may come from a read error, since a much larger clone is one base off. The V gene is TRBV5-1, the J gene TRBJ1-1; 8 positions agree with TRBD1. Trimming took 0 bases from V and 3 from J; bases not matched to a gene: 13. The CDR3 is 18 residues long. Germline CDR1 SGHRS, CDR2 YFSETQ. CDR3 residues: CASSLVGQGWSMDTEAFF. The CDR3 DNA follows: TGCGCCAGCAGCTTGGTAGGACAGGGCTGGTCCATGGACACTGAAGCTTTCTTT.

This clonotype was seen repeatedly, ten times or more. The V call is TRBV12-3 or TRBV12-4, the J call TRBJ2-1; 9 positions agree with TRBD2. V was pared by 4 bases and J by 7 bases, with 8 bases of the junction left unmatched. The length of the CDR3 is 15 residues. The CDR3 DNA follows: TGTGCCAGCAGTTCGGGGCGGGGGGGCCCGAATGAGCAGTTCTTC. This translates into CASSSGRGGPNEQFF.

The V gene is TRBV6-4, the J gene TRBJ1-1; D not resolved. Trimming stripped 6 bases from V and 3 bases from J, with 20 bases between. Germline values: CDR1 MRHNA, CDR2 SNTAGT. The length of the CDR3 is 16 residues. The CDR3 here is CASRPGGNSMYTEAFF. DNA for the CDR3: TGTGCCAGCAGGCCCGGAGGAAATTCCATGTACACTGAAGCTTTCTTT.

This clonotype was observed many times. This sequence joins TRBV12-3 or TRBV12-4 and TRBJ1-2, with unresolved D. The CDR3 length is 14 residues. V dropped 6 bases and J dropped 6 bases, with 17 bases sitting between them. CDR3 sequence (DNA): TGTGCCAGCAGCCCGATCGGAGGGTATCATGGCTACACCTTC. Amino acids: CASSPIGGYHGYTF.

This clonotype was counted only a few times. Compared with germline, one end of the junction differs, possibly owing to a read error. This sequence joins TRBV2 and TRBJ1-3; D ambiguous. The CDR3 has 14 residues. The germline V gene encodes CDR1 SNHLY and CDR2 FYNNEI. In nucleotides, the CDR3 is TGTGCCAGCCAACCGGGTTTCTCTGAAAACACCATATATTTT. This gives the protein CASQPGFSENTIYF.

This clonotype has at least ten counts. The gene calls are TRBV5-1 and TRBJ2-7; D might be TRBD1 (6 bases). From germline, CDR1 is SGHRS and CDR2 YFSETQ. The CDR3 sequence is 16 residues long. Trimming shortened V by 2 bases and J by 4 bases, and 19 bases separated the two germline ends. In nucleotides, the CDR3 is TGCGCCAGCAGCTTTGAGACAGGCCAACCGTCGTACGAGCAGTACTTC. It specifies CASSFETGQPSYEQYF.

This clonotype appeared once. This rearrangement joins TRBV14 to TRBJ2-2; tentatively, D is TRBD2 (5 bases). The length of the CDR3 is 14 residues. The V end was cut by 1 base, the J end by 7 bases, with 10 bases between. CDR1 is SGHDN and CDR2 is FVKESK in the germline V gene. The CDR3 nucleotides read TGTGCCAGCAGCCAAGGAGGGTGGGGCGGGGAGCTGTTTTTT. This sequence encodes CASSQGGWGGELFF.

This chain connects TRBV5-1 to TRBJ2-3; TRBD2 agrees at 9 bases. Germline assignment: CDR1 SGHRS and CDR2 YFSETQ. This CDR3 has 18 amino acids. Unmatched junction bases numbered 14, after V lost 6 bases and J lost 0 bases. CDR3 amino acids: CASTLRAAGGYSTDTQYF. For the CDR3, the DNA is TGCGCCAGCACGTTGAGGGCAGCGGGGGGTTATAGCACAGATACGCAGTATTTT.

This clonotype was seen many times. The chain joins TRBV11-2 to TRBJ2-4; 7 bases align to TRBD1. J gave up 0 bases and V 1 base, and 6 bases lay outside the gene matches. Germline values: CDR1 SGHAT, CDR2 FQNNGV. The CDR3 is 17 amino acids. CDR3 nucleotide sequence: TGTGCCAGCAGCTTAGGAGGGGGCACGCTAGCCAAAAACATTCAGTACTTC. It translates to CASSLGGGTLAKNIQYF.

Many counts were recorded for this clonotype. The V gene is TRBV7-9, the J gene TRBJ2-5; 9 nucleotides match TRBD2. The CDR3 spans 16 residues. V gave up 3 bases and J gave up 4 bases; unmatched junction bases: 9. Germline loops: CDR1 SEHNR, CDR2 FQNEAQ (reference sequence). CDR3 region: CASSLWTSVVIETQYF. The CDR3, as DNA: TGTGCCAGCAGCTTGTGGACTAGCGTAGTTATAGAGACCCAGTACTTC.

The CDR3 loop is CASSRTGGEKTQYF. The CDR3 DNA sequence: TGTGCCAGCTCACGGACAGGGGGTGAAAAGACCCAGTACTTC. The V and J genes are TRBV18 and TRBJ2-5; TRBD1 agrees at 10 bases. Germline assignment: CDR1 KGHSH and CDR2 LQKENI. J gave up 6 bases and V 4 bases, and 5 bases lay outside the gene matches. The CDR3 spans 14 residues. The complete variable domain, with remaining parts taken from reference TRBV18 and TRBJ2-5, reads NAGVMQNPRHLVRRRGQEARLRCSPMKGHSHVYWYRQLPEEGLKFMVYLQKENIIDESGMPKERFSAEFPKEGPSILRIQQVVRGDSAAYFCASSRTGGEKTQYFGPGTRLLVL.

This clonotype was seen at least ten times. This sequence joins TRBV6-1 and TRBJ1-1, with D unclear. The germline V gene encodes CDR1 MNHNS and CDR2 SASEGT. The CDR3 runs 12 residues. Deletions cut 8 bases from V and 4 bases from J, with 11 bases between. This CDR3 reads CASQREGTEAFF. In DNA form, the CDR3 reads TGTGCCAGCCAGAGAGAAGGCACTGAAGCTTTCTTT.

CDR3 sequence reads: CASAGAGGPQGAEAFF. CDR3 coding DNA: TGTGCCAGCGCGGGGGCAGGGGGACCACAAGGGGCTGAAGCTTTCTTT. The chain has TRBV9 and TRBJ1-1; 7 positions agree with TRBD1. The CDR3 consists of 16 residues. The germline gives CDR1 SGDLS, CDR2 YYNGEE. V lost 7 bases and J lost 6; bases outside the gene matches: 18.

This clonotype was counted many times. The genes are TRBV6-1 and TRBJ2-3; D remains ambiguous. The CDR3 spans 14 residues. V dropped 6 bases and J dropped 2 bases, with 12 bases sitting between them. Germline loops: CDR1 MNHNS, CDR2 SASEGT. CDR3 nucleotides: TGTGCCAGCAGAATGGCTACTGACACAGATACGCAGTATTTT. Protein sequence: CASRMATDTDTQYF.

The rearrangement joins TRBV24-1 to TRBJ1-1; D might be TRBD1 (5 bases). CDR3 length: 17 residues. Trimming shortened V by 3 bases and J by 5 bases, and 21 bases separated the two germline ends. The germline CDR1 and CDR2 sequences are KGHDR and SFDVKD. The CDR3 DNA sequence: TGTGCCACCAGTGATACAACAATGGGGGGATCGGGAACTGAAGCTTTCTTT. Protein sequence: CATSDTTMGGSGTEAFF.

This clonotype came up a few times. The genes are TRBV20-1 and TRBJ1-2; 8 bases are shared with TRBD1. Germline V gene sequence: CDR1 DFQATT, CDR2 SNEGSKA (reference sequence). The CDR3 length is 11 residues. V trimming: 6 bases; J trimming: 8 bases; junction bases outside the gene matches: 5. This chain's CDR3 is CSAGQEGGYTF. Here the CDR3 DNA reads TGCAGTGCGGGACAGGAGGGAGGCTACACCTTC.

This sequence joins TRBV19 and TRBJ2-7; 9 positions match TRBD2. Germline V lookup: CDR1 LNHDA, CDR2 SQIVND (reference sequence). The CDR3 runs to 15 residues. J was trimmed by 0 bases and V by 2 bases; bases with no gene match: 2. The chain's CDR3 is CASSILAGPSYEQYF. The CDR3 DNA follows: TGTGCCAGTAGTATACTAGCGGGGCCCTCCTACGAGCAGTACTTC. The whole variable domain, remainder taken from reference TRBV19 and TRBJ2-7, is DGGITQSPKYLFRKEGQNVTLSCEQNLNHDAMYWYRQDPGQGLRLIYYSQIVNDFQKGDIAEGYSVSREKKESFPLTVTSAQKNPTAFYLCASSILAGPSYEQYFGPGTRLTVT.

A single count supports this clonotype. The chain uses TRBV20-1 and TRBJ1-3; D possibly corresponds to TRBD1 (6 bases). The ends were cut back, 3 bases at V and 2 bases at J, with 8 bases in the middle. Germline V gene sequence: CDR1 DFQATT, CDR2 SNEGSKA (reference sequence). CDR3 length equals 13 residues. The CDR3 nucleotides are TGCAGTGCTAGCCGGGGGCCTGGAAACACCATATATTTT. It specifies CSASRGPGNTIYF.

The sample holds a few counts of this clonotype. The genes are TRBV6-1 and TRBJ2-7; D possibly corresponds to TRBD1 (6 bases). With 6 bases removed from V and 4 bases from J, the gap between germline ends came to 19 bases. Germline CDR1 is MNHNS and CDR2 is SASEGT. This CDR3 is 15 amino acids long. CDR3 DNA sequence: TGTGCCAGCAGGGCCGGGACAACCTACGGTTACGAGCAGTACTTC. Its protein product is CASRAGTTYGYEQYF.

V usage is TRBV7-8 and J usage is TRBJ2-1, with 12 positions matching TRBD2. The germline V gene encodes CDR1 SGHVS and CDR2 FQNEAQ. Trimming removed 6 bases from V and 6 bases from J; junction bases left unmatched: 15. The CDR3 loop spans 18 amino acids. In DNA form, the CDR3 reads TGTGCCAGCAGGGGCCCGGGACTCAGACTAGCGGGGGCCAATGAGCAGTTCTTC. It yields the protein CASRGPGLRLAGANEQFF.

The chain carries TRBV27 and TRBJ2-5; the D call may be TRBD1 or TRBD2 (5 bases each). The ends were cut back, 6 bases at V and 2 bases at J, with 25 bases in the middle. The CDR3 has 18 amino acids. CDR1 and CDR2 from the germline V gene are MNHEY and SMNVEV (reference sequence). The DNA of the CDR3 is TGTGCCAGCAGCCCGCCCGGGGCCTCCCCTATCGAGCAAGAGACCCAGTACTTC. Translating it yields CASSPPGASPIEQETQYF.

This clonotype was seen many times. CDR3 DNA sequence: TGTGCCAGCACTCAAGGGAGTCTTCGGGCCCAGTACTTC. Residues: CASTQGSLRAQYF. V is TRBV6-2 or TRBV6-3 and J is TRBJ2-5; weak D call: TRBD2 (5 bases). Trimming cost V 7 bases and J 9 bases, with 18 bases left between them. This CDR3 region has 13 residues. Germline V gene data show CDR1 as MNHEY and CDR2 as SVGEGT.

This sequence joins TRBV7-9 and TRBJ1-2, with D possibly matching TRBD1 (5 bases). CDR3 length: 14 residues. With 5 bases removed from V and 4 bases from J, the gap between germline ends came to 14 bases. In germline, CDR1 is SEHNR, CDR2 FQNEAQ (reference sequence). The DNA for the CDR3 is TGTGCCAGCAGCGCGGGGGAGTCAGGCTATGGCTACACCTTC. As protein: CASSAGESGYGYTF.

This clonotype was counted between two and nine times. This chain joins TRBV6-1 and TRBJ2-5, with 9 bases lining up with TRBD1. CDR1 and CDR2 from the germline V gene are MNHNS and SASEGT. This CDR3 contains 14 residues. Germline trimming cut 7 bases from V and 5 bases from J; bases unmatched to any gene: 8. In DNA form, the CDR3 reads TGTGCCAGCACCCTCAGACAGGGGGGCGAGACCCAGTACTTC. Amino acid sequence: CASTLRQGGETQYF.

On this clonotype itself: A read error may explain this, as a much larger clone is one base away. J is TRBJ1-1 and V is TRBV29-1; 7 bases align to TRBD1. Germline V gene lookup returns CDR1 SQVTM and CDR2 ANQGSEA. The CDR3 has 15 amino acids. In DNA form, the CDR3 reads TGCAGCGTCCCACCACAGGGGCAACTGAACACTGAAGCTTCCTTT. Translating it yields CSVPPQGQLNTEASF. Combining the CDR3 with reference TRBV29-1 and TRBJ1-1 gives the whole variable domain SAVISQKPSRDICQRGTSLTIQCQVDSQVTMMFWYRQQPGQSLTLIATANQGSEATYESGFVIDKFPISRPNLTFSTLTVSNMSPEDSSIYLCSVPPQGQLNTEASFGQGTRLTVV.

The chain employs TRBV20-1 and TRBJ2-3; D perhaps matches TRBD2 (7 bases). The CDR3 runs to 15 residues. Germline CDR1 DFQATT, CDR2 SNEGSKA (reference sequence). The V end was cut by 1 base, the J end by 0 bases, with 11 bases between. CDR3 in amino acids: CSARGRGLSTDTQYF. The CDR3 nucleotides read TGCAGTGCTAGAGGGCGGGGGCTAAGCACAGATACGCAGTATTTT.

This clonotype has at least ten counts. This chain uses TRBV2 with TRBJ2-1, with TRBD2 matching 13 bases. V gave up 5 bases and J gave up 10 bases; unmatched junction bases: 8. The length of the CDR3 is 15 residues. Germline loops: CDR1 SNHLY, CDR2 FYNNEI. The CDR3: CASSLTSGGPWEQFF. The CDR3, as DNA: TGTGCCAGCAGTTTGACTAGCGGGGGGCCTTGGGAGCAGTTCTTC.